This entry concerns a single T cell receptor beta chain. Antigen unknown. The sample belongs to a study of T-cell reconstitution after alpha-beta-depleted transplantation in children. The study, taken as a whole, reports: The authors attributed T-cell counts and diversity one year after transplant mostly to newly produced T cells.

The TCRbeta library was prepared with unique molecular identifiers. TCRdb re-derived calls from the PCR reads in MiXCR, one entry per CDR3 protein. In the table there are 700,000 to 950,000 distinct CDR3 sequences, roughly 15% of which are singletons. The sequence was obtained from a male patient aged 10 to 17 who had a stem cell transplant for acute lymphoblastic leukemia, so the T cells may come from the graft donor. This material consisted of PBMCs, mostly from graft donor cells, taken 360 days after TCRalphabeta/CD19-depleted stem cell transplant.

CDR3: CATSRVGPYNEQFF. The CDR3 coding sequence is TGTGCCACCAGCAGAGTTGGACCTTACAATGAGCAGTTCTTC. The V call is TRBV15, the J call TRBJ2-1; D uncertain. There are 14 residues in the CDR3. Germline V lookup: CDR1 LNHNV, CDR2 YYDKDF (reference sequence). V was clipped by 1 base and J by 4 bases, with 8 bases between them. Looking up the rest from reference TRBV15 and TRBJ2-1 gives the full variable domain: DAMVIQNPRYQVTQFGKPVTLSCSQTLNHNVMYWYQQKSSQAPKLLFHYYDKDFNNEADTPDNFQSRRPNTSFCFLDIRSPGLGDTAMYLCATSRVGPYNEQFFGPGTRLTVL.